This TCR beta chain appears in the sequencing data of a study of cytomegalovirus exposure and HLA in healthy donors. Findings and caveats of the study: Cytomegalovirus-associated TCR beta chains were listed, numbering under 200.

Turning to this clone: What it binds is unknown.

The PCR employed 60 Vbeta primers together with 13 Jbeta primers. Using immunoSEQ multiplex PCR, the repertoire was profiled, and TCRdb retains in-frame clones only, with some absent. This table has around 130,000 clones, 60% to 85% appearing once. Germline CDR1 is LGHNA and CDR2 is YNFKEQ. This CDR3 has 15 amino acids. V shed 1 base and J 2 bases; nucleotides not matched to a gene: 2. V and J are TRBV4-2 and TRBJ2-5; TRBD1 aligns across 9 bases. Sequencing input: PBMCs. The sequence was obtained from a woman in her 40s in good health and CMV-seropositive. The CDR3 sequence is CASSQVGQGQETQYF. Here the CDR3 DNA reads TGTGCCAGCAGCCAAGTAGGACAGGGGCAAGAGACCCAGTACTTC.